The sequence of this T cell receptor beta chain was determined in a study of early T cells in non-severe SARS-CoV-2 infection. Study-level results: VDJdb matching, biased toward anti-spike CD8 responses, missed private and CD4 specificities.

The library protocol tagged individual cDNA molecules with unique molecular identifiers. TCRdb recomputed calls from the 5' RACE reads with MiXCR, one row per CDR3 protein. The table has 25,000 to 30,000 distinct CDR3 sequences, around 6% seen once. Ten or more counts support this clonotype. What it binds is unknown. This CDR3 is 16 amino acids long. Germline CDR1 LGHDT, CDR2 YNNKEL (reference sequence). The J segment lost 4 bases and the V segment lost 4 bases, leaving 7 bases of the junction unmatched. The sample here was whole blood, taken at baseline. The clonotype comes from an adult who was a healthcare worker with PCR-confirmed SARS-CoV-2 infection or an uninfected control (not recorded which). The chain combines TRBV3-1 with TRBJ1-1, with 12 nucleotides matching TRBD1. The CDR3 loop is CASSLRDRGRLTEAFF. In DNA form, the CDR3 reads TGTGCCAGCAGCCTTAGGGACAGGGGGCGGCTCACTGAAGCTTTCTTT.